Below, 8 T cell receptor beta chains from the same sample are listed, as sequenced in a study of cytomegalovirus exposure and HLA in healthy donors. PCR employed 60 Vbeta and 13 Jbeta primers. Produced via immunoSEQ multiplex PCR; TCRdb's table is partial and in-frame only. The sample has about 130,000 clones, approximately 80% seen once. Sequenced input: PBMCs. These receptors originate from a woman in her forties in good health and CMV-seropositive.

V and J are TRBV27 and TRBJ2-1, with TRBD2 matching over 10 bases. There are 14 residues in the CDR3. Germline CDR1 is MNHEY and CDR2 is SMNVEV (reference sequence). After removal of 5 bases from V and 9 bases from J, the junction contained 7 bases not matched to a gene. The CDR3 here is CASSALLAGSEQFF. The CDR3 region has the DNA TGTGCCAGCAGTGCCTTACTAGCGGGGTCTGAGCAGTTCTTC.

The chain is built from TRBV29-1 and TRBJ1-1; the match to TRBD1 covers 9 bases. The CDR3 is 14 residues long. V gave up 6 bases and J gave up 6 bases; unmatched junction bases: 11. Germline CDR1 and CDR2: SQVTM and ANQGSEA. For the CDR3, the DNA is TGCAGCGTCCACACAGGGGGCGCAGACCCTGAAGCTTTCTTT. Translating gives CSVHTGGADPEAFF.

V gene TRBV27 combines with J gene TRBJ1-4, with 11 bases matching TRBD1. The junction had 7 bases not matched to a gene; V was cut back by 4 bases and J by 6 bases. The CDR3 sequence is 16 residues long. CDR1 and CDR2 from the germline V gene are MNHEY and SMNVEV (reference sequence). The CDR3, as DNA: TGTGCCAGCAGTTCCCTACCGGGACAGGGGGATGAAAAACTGTTTTTT. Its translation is CASSSLPGQGDEKLFF.

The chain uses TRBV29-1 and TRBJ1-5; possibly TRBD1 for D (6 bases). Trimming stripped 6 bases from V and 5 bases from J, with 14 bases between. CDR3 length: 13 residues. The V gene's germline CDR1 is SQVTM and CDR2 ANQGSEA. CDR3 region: CSVSTGSHQPQHF. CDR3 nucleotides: TGCAGCGTATCCACAGGGTCCCATCAGCCCCAGCATTTT.

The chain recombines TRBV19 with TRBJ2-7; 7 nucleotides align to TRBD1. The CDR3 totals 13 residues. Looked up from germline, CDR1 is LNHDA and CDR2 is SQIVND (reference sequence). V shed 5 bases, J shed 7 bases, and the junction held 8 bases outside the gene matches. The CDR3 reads CASSFTRDSEQYF. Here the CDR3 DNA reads TGTGCCAGTAGTTTTACCCGGGACAGTGAGCAGTACTTC.

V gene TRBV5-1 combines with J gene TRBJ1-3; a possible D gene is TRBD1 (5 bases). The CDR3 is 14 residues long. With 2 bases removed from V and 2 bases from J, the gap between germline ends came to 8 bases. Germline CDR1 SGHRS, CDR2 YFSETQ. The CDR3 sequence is CASSFSGAGNTIYF. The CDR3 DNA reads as TGCGCCAGCAGCTTCTCGGGGGCTGGAAACACCATATATTTT.

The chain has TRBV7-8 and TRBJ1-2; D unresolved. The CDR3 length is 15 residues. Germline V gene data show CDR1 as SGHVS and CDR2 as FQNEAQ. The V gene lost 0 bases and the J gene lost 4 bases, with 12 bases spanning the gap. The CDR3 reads CASSLAPAGGYGYTF. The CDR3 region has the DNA TGTGCCAGCAGCTTAGCCCCCGCGGGTGGCTATGGCTACACCTTC.

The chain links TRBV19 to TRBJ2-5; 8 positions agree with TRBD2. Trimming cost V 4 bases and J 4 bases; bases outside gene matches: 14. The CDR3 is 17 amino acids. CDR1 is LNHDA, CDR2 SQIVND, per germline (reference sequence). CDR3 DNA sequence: TGTGCCAGTAGTACCCCTCAGGGGCGGGGGGCACCAGAGACCCAGTACTTC. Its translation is CASSTPQGRGAPETQYF.